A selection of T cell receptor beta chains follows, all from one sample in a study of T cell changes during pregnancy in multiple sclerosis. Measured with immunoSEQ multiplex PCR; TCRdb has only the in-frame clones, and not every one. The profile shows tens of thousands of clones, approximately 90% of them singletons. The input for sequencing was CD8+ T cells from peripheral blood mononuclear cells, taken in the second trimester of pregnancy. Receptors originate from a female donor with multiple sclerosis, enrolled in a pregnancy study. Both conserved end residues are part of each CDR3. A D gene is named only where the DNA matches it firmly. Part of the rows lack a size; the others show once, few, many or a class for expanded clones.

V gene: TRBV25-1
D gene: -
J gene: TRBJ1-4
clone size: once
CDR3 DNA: TGTGCCAGCCTCGGGCAGGGATTCCCTGAAAAACTGTTTTTT
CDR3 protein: CASLGQGFPEKLFF

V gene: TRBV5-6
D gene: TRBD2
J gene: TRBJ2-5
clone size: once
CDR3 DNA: TGTGCCAGCAGCTTGTTGGGGAGCGGGGGGGCCGGTGAGACCCAGTACTTC
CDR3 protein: CASSLLGSGGAGETQYF

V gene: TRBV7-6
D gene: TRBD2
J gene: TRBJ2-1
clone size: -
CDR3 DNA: TGTGCCAGCAGCTTAGTTACTAGCGGGGGGGTAAACAATGAGCAGTTCTTC
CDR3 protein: CASSLVTSGGVNNEQFF

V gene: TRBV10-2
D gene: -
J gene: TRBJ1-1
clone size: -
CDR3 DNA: TGCGCCAGCAGGTGGTCGAGGGCGAACACTGAAGCTTTCTTT
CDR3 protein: CASRWSRANTEAFF

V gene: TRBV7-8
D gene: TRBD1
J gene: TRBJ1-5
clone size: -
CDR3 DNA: TGTGCCAGCAGCTCCCGGACAGGGACCCTTGAGCCCCAGCATTTT
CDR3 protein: CASSSRTGTLEPQHF

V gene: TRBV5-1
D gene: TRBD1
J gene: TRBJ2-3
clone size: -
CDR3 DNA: TGCGCCAGCGAACTGACAGGGGGCACAGATACGCAGTATTTT
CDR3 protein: CASELTGGTDTQYF

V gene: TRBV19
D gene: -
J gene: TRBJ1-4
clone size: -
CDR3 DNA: TGTGCCAGTCGGACCCGGGGGTTGGGTGAAAAACTGTTTTTT
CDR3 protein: CASRTRGLGEKLFF

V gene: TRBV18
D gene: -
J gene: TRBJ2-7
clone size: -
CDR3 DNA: TGTGCCAGCTCACCACAAGGACAGAGCTCCTACGAGCAGTACTTC
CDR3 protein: CASSPQGQSSYEQYF

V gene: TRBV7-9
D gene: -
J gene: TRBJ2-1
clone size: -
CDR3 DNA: TGTGCCAGCAGCTTAGCGGGGGGGCATAGTGAGCAGTTCTTC
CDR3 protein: CASSLAGGHSEQFF

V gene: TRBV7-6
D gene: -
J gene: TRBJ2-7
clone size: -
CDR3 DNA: TGTGCCAGCAGCTTAGCCACATCCTACGAGCAGTACTTC
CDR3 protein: CASSLATSYEQYF

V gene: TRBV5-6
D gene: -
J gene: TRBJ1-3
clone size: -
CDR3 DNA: TGTGCCAGCAGCTTAGAGGGCGGATTCTCTGGAAACACCATATATTTT
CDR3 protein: CASSLEGGFSGNTIYF

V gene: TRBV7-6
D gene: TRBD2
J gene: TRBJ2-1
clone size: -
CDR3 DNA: TGTGCCAGCAGCGCGACCTTACTAGCGGGGGGAAACGAGCAGTTCTTC
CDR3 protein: CASSATLLAGGNEQFF

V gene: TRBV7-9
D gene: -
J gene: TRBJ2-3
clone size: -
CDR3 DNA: TGTGCGTCCCGGGGTCCAACAGATACGCAGTATTTT
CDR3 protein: CASRGPTDTQYF

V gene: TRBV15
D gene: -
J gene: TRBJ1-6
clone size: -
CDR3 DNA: TGTGCCACCAGCACAGGGACTGCTTATAATTCACCCCTCCACTTT
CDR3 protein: CATSTGTAYNSPLHF

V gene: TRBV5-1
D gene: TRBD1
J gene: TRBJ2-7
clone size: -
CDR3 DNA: TGCGCCAGCGGGAGCGCAGGGGGAACCTACGAGCAGTACTTC
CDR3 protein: CASGSAGGTYEQYF

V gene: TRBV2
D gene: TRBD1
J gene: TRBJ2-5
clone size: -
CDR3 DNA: TGTGCCAGCAGTCGTCCGGGACAGGGGAGTGTCAGGCAAGAGACCCAGTACTTC
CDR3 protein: CASSRPGQGSVRQETQYF

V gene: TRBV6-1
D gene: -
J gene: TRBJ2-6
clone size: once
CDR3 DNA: TGTGCCAGCAGTGGGACAGCCTCTGGGGCCAACGTCCTGACTTTC
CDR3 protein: CASSGTASGANVLTF

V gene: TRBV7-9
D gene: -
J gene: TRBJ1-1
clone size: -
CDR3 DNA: TGTGCCAGCAGTAAGGGGGACCCTATGAACACTGAAGCTTTCTTT
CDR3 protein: CASSKGDPMNTEAFF

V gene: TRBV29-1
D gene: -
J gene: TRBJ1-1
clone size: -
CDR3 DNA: TGCAGCACAGCCTCCAGGGGAAACACTGAAGCTTTCTTT
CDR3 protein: CSTASRGNTEAFF

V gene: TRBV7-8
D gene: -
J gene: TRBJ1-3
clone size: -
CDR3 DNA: TGTGCCAGCAGCCCAACTACATTCTCTGGAAACACCATATATTTT
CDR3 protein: CASSPTTFSGNTIYF

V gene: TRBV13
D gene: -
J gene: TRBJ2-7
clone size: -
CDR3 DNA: TGTGCCAGCAGCTTAGTTTTCGGGAACGAGCAGTACTTC
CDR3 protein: CASSLVFGNEQYF

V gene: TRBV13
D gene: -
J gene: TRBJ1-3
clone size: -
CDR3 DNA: TGTGCCAGCAGCTTATTGCAGGACTCTGGAAACACCATATATTTT
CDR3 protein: CASSLLQDSGNTIYF

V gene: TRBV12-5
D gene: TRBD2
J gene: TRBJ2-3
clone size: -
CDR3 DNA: TGTGCTAGTGGTTTGGGCGGGGGGGCCGGAGATACGCAGTATTTT
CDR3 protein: CASGLGGGAGDTQYF

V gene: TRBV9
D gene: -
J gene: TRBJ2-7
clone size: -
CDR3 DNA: TGTGCCAGCAGCCCTCCAGGGGCCCTCTCCTACGAGCAGTACTTC
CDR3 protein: CASSPPGALSYEQYF

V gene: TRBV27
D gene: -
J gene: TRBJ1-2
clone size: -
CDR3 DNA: TGTGCCAGCAGTTTGGGAGGGGGAGATGGCTACACCTTC
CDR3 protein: CASSLGGGDGYTF

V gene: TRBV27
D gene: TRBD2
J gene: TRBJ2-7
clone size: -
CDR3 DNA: TGTGCCAGCAGTTTTTCGACTAGCGGGGGTAACGAGCAGTACTTC
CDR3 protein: CASSFSTSGGNEQYF

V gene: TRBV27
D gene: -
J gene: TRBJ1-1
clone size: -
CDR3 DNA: TGTGCCAGCAGTTTCAGGGAAGTCGGCACTGAAGCTTTCTTT
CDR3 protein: CASSFREVGTEAFF

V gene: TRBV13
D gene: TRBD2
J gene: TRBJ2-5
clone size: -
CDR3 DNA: TGTGCCAGCAGCTTAGGGCGGGGGTATGAAGAGACCCAGTACTTC
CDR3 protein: CASSLGRGYEETQYF

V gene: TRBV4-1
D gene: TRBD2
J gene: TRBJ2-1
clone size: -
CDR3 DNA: TGCGCCAGCAGCCCCGCGGGGGAGAATGAGCAGTTCTTC
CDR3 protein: CASSPAGENEQFF

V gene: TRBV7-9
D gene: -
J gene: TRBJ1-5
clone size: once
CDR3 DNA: TGTGCCAGCAGCTTAGGCGATCAGCCCCAGCATTTT
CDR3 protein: CASSLGDQPQHF

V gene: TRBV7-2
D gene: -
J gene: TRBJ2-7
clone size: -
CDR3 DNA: TGTGCCAGCAGCACCGGGACAAGAGAGCAGTACTTC
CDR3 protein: CASSTGTREQYF

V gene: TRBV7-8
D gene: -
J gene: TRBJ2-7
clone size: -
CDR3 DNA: TGTGCCAGCAGCCCGGTAGACGGGTCATACGAGCAGTACTTC
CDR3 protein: CASSPVDGSYEQYF

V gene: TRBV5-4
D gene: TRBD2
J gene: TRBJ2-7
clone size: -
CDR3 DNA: TGTGCCAGCAGCTTGGGACTAGCGGGGGAGAACAACGAGCAGTACTTC
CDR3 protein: CASSLGLAGENNEQYF

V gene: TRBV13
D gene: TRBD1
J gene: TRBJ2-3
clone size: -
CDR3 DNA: TGTGCCAGCAGCTTACTCGGGACAGGGTCTGCAGATACGCAGTATTTT
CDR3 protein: CASSLLGTGSADTQYF

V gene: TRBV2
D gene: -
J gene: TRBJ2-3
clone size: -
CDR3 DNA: TGTGCCAGCAGTGAGGGCCACGGGGTGTGGAACACAGATACGCAGTATTTT
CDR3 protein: CASSEGHGVWNTDTQYF

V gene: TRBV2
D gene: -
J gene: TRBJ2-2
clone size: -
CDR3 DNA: TGTGCCAGCAGCCCGACAGTTCTCGGGACTGCGGGGACCGGGGAGCTGTTTTTT
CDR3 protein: CASSPTVLGTAGTGELFF

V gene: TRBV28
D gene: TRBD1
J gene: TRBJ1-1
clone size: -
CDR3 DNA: TGTGCCAGCCGGGACAGGGTGTTCACTGAAGCTTTCTTT
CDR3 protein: CASRDRVFTEAFF

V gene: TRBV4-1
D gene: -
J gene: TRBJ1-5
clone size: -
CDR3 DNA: TGCGCCAGCAGCCAAGCATTTGGGGGCTTGGGTCAGCCCCAGCATTTT
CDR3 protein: CASSQAFGGLGQPQHF

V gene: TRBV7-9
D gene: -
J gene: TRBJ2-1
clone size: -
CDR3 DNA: TGTGCCAGCAGCCCTAAATATGACATTAACAATGAGCAGTTCTTC
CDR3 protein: CASSPKYDINNEQFF

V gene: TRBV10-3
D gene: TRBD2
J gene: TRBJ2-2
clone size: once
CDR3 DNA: TGTGCCATCAGTGACACGGGCGGGGGGCGAACCGGGGAGCTGTTTTTT
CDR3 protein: CAISDTGGGRTGELFF

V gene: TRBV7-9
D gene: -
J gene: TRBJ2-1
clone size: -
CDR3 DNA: TGTGCCACTATAGACAGCTCCTACAATGAGCAGTTCTTC
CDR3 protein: CATIDSSYNEQFF

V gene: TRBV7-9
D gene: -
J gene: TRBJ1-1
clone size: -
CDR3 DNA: TGTGCCAGCAGCTTCCACAGGGAAGAGGTGAACACTGAAGCTTTCTTT
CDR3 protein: CASSFHREEVNTEAFF

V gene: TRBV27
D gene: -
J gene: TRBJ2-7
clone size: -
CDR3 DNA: TGTGCCAGCAACGTAGGGGGGGGCCGTAAAGAGCAGTACTTC
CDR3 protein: CASNVGGGRKEQYF

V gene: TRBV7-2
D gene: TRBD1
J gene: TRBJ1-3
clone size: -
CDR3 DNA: TGTGCCAGCAGCTCGTCAGGGGGCTATGGAAACACCATATATTTT
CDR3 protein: CASSSSGGYGNTIYF

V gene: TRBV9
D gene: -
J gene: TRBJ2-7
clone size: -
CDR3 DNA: TGTGCCAGCAGCGCCTCGAACAGGGTAGACGAGCAGTACTTC
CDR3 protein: CASSASNRVDEQYF

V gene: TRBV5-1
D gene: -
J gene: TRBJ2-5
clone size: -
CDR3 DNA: TGCGCCAGCAGCTTGCTTACCAGGACAGCTGATCAAGAGACCCAGTACTTC
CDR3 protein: CASSLLTRTADQETQYF